These T cell receptor beta chains were read from a single sample in a study of blood T cell repertoires in COVID-19. Sequenced by immunoSEQ multiplex PCR; TCRdb stores in-frame clones only, minus some. The sample has some 320,000 clones, more than 70% seen once. The sequenced sample consisted of peripheral blood. All receptors derive from a woman aged 45-59 years who had recovered from COVID-19. Each CDR3 is given without its conserved first and last residue. Fields, in order: V gene, CDR3 protein.

TRBV18,ASSGVRAPNEKLF
TRBV3-1/TRBV3-2,ASSQLRNHEQY
TRBV2,ASQGGNQPQH
TRBV30,AWIREGTNTEAF
TRBV7-9,ASSQGQGVDTQY
TRBV7-2,ASSSTSGRYNEQF
TRBV9,ASSVERWFTDTQY
TRBV11-2,ASSLGLAAYNEQF
TRBV6-5,ASSTGYFGYGYT
TRBV9,ASSVAATPSGNTIY
TRBV19,ASKALAGRGNQPQH
TRBV14,ASSQVNEQY
TRBV15,ATSRVDRNTEAF
TRBV7-9,ASSLGQDQPQH
TRBV6-5,ASTIGGLPNYGYT
TRBV4-3,ASSQDRERDSYNEQF
TRBV7-9,ASSLGQQSITDTQY
TRBV10-3,AIRLDRAAMNTEAF
TRBV4-2,ASSQAEGRYEQY
TRBV20-1,SASKGPYSYGYT